The clone carrying this T cell receptor beta chain was counted many times. Its antigen is currently unknown. Time point of the sample: pre-sensitization, week 0. The treatment here: therapeutic diphenylcyclopropenone sensitization with weekly scalp DPC. The study enrolled 18 to 70-year-old alopecia patients suitable for DPC. This sample was included in a study of human T cells and chemical hapten exposure. Background on the study: Diagnoses of alopecia areata, totalis or universalis occurred in mostly female patients.

TCRdb redid the calling of the RACE reads with MiXCR, one entry per CDR3 protein. The sample holds more than 300,000 distinct CDR3 sequences, around 5.5% seen once. General study findings and limits: There were significantly more large CDR3 similarity clusters among expanded TCRs than among controls. More PT1 expanded TCRs went with higher patch test scores.

Sample: whole blood, taken in connection with sensitization to the hapten diphenylcyclopropenone (DPC). This clonotype was sampled from a woman between 18 and 29 years old with alopecia areata. Some clones in this sample may be carry-over from other donors' samples.

The CDR3 DNA is TGTGCCAGCAGTTTAGGCCCCGACAGGGCTAATCAGCCCCAGCATTTT. Translation: CASSLGPDRANQPQHF. The chain employs TRBV12-3 or TRBV12-4 and TRBJ1-5; 7 bases map to TRBD1. CDR3 size: 16 residues. Trimming at V came to 1 base and at J to 4 bases, leaving 7 bases not matched to a gene.